Sequencing of this T cell receptor beta chain was carried out in a study of blood T cell repertoires in COVID-19. Sequencing was performed with immunoSEQ multiplex PCR; in TCRdb, only in-frame clones are kept and a portion is missing. This table holds 65,000 to 90,000 clones, roughly nine tenths found once. With 10 bases removed from V and 1 base from J, the gap between germline ends came to 11 bases. Germline assignment: CDR1 KGHDR and CDR2 SFDVKD. This CDR3 region has 13 residues. The TCR originated in a man older than 75 with acute or convalescent COVID-19. The chain joins TRBV24-1 to TRBJ2-3; TRBD2 might be the D (6 bases). The sample comprised peripheral blood. The CDR3 DNA reads as TGTGCCACGGAGGGTGACCGCACAGATACGCAGTATTTT. As protein: CATEGDRTDTQYF.